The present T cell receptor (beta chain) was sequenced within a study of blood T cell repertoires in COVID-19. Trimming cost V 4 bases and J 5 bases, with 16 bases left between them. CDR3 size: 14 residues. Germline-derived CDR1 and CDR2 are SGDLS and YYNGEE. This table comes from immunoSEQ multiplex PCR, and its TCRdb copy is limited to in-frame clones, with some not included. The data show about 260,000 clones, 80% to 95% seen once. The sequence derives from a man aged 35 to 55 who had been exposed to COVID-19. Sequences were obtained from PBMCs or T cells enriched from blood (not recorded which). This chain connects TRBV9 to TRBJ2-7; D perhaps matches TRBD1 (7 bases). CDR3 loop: CASSHSGGGDEQYF. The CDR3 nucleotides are TGTGCCAGCAGCCACTCAGGGGGAGGCGACGAGCAGTACTTC.